A selection of T cell receptor beta chains follows, all from one sample in a study of blood T cell repertoires in COVID-19. Generated by immunoSEQ multiplex PCR, the TCRdb table keeps only in-frame clones and is missing some. The repertoire holds hundreds of thousands of clones, with roughly 90% as singletons. Sequencing was performed on peripheral blood. These receptors were obtained from a man aged 18 to 35 with COVID-19, enrolled during active disease. Both conserved end residues are part of each CDR3. The order of the fields is CDR3 protein, CDR3 DNA, J gene, clone size, V gene, D gene. A D gene is named only where the DNA matches it firmly. Clone size is stated in some rows and not others, as once, few, many or a class when expanded.

CASSYSTGGGGTEAFF	TGTGCCAGCAGTTACTCGACCGGGGGTGGGGGCACTGAAGCTTTCTTT	TRBJ1-1	.	TRBV6-5	.
CASSLEDRGLETQYF	TGCGCCAGCAGCTTGGAAGACAGGGGGCTTGAGACCCAGTACTTC	TRBJ2-5	.	TRBV5-1	TRBD1
CASRTGTSNTEAFF	TGTGCCAGCAGGACAGGTACTTCGAACACTGAAGCTTTCTTT	TRBJ1-1	.	TRBV2	.
CSVEGLPGGNTEAFF	TGCAGCGTTGAAGGTTTGCCCGGGGGTAACACTGAAGCTTTCTTT	TRBJ1-1	.	TRBV29-1	.
CASSETQFNEKLFF	TGTGCCAGCAGTGAAACACAGTTTAATGAAAAACTGTTTTTT	TRBJ1-4	few	TRBV2	.
CASSSTGVTYNEQFF	TGCGCCAGCAGCTCGACAGGGGTAACCTACAATGAGCAGTTCTTC	TRBJ2-1	.	TRBV5-1	TRBD1
CASSGRTSGAPTDTQYF	TGTGCCAGCAGTGGGAGGACTAGCGGGGCTCCCACAGATACGCAGTATTTT	TRBJ2-3	.	TRBV25-1	TRBD2
CATSQAGGTYEQYF	TGTGCCACCAGTCAAGCGGGAGGCACCTACGAGCAGTACTTC	TRBJ2-7	.	TRBV24-1	TRBD2
CATSRDRGNTEAFF	TGTGCCACCAGCAGAGACAGGGGTAACACTGAAGCTTTCTTT	TRBJ1-1	.	TRBV15	.
CASSGGQVPLNQPQHF	TGTGCCAGCAGTGGGGGCCAAGTCCCTCTTAATCAGCCCCAGCATTTT	TRBJ1-5	.	TRBV2	.
CASSQPGRGRGKNIQYF	TGTGCCAGCAGCCAGCCCGGGAGGGGAAGGGGCAAAAACATTCAGTACTTC	TRBJ2-4	.	TRBV3-1/TRBV3-2	TRBD2
CAWSGSSYNEQFF	TGTGCCTGGAGCGGGAGCTCCTACAATGAGCAGTTCTTC	TRBJ2-1	.	TRBV30	.
CASSSYNLGDYGYTF	TGTGCCAGCAGTTCTTACAACTTAGGGGACTATGGCTACACCTTC	TRBJ1-2	.	TRBV25-1	.
CASSLYNTGELFF	TGTGCCAGCAGCCTTTATAACACCGGGGAGCTGTTTTTT	TRBJ2-2	.	TRBV3-1/TRBV3-2	.
CASSLGQGAGSPLHF	TGTGCCAGCAGCTTGGGACAGGGGGCGGGCTCACCCCTCCACTTT	TRBJ1-6	.	TRBV7-9	TRBD1
CASVNRVLYEQYF	TGCGCCAGCGTTAACAGGGTCCTCTACGAGCAGTACTTC	TRBJ2-7	.	TRBV5-1	.